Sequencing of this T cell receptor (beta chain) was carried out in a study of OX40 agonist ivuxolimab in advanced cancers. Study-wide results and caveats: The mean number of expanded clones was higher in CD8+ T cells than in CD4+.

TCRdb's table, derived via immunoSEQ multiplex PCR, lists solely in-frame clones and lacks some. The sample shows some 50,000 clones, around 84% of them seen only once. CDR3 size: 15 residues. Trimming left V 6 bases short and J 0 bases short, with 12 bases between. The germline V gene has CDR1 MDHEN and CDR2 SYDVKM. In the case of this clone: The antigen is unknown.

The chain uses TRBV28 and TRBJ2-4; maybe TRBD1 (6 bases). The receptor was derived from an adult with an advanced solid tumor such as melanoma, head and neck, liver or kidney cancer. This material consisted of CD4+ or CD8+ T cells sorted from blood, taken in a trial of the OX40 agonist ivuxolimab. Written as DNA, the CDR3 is TGTGCCAGCAGCCCGACAGGACTAGCCAAAAACATTCAGTACTTC. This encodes CASSPTGLAKNIQYF.